The clone carrying this T cell receptor (beta chain) was picked up a small number of times. The germline CDR1 and CDR2 sequences are WSHSY and SAAADI. V was shortened by 7 bases and J by 1 base, with 10 bases between the two germline ends. The CDR3 extends over 14 amino acids. This entry is derived from a study of human T cells and chemical hapten exposure. Time point here: patch test 1, 2 weeks after DPC sensitization. As to treatment: therapeutic diphenylcyclopropenone sensitization with weekly scalp DPC. Unfractionated whole blood yielded the extracted total RNA. TCRdb fed the RACE reads into MiXCR, producing one record per CDR3 protein. The data hold 40,000 to 65,000 distinct CDR3 sequences, with approximately 11% observed a single time.

The sequence was collected from a middle-aged woman with alopecia areata. Some clones in this sample may be carry-over from other donors' samples. Specimen: whole blood, collected in connection with sensitization to the hapten diphenylcyclopropenone (DPC). This chain links TRBV10-2 with TRBJ2-2; D might be TRBD1 (6 bases). The CDR3 coding sequence is TGCGCCAGCATTTTACAGGGGAACACCGGGGAGCTGTTTTTT. Encoded protein: CASILQGNTGELFF.